One and the same sample provided the 15 T cell receptor beta chains below, sequenced in a study of type 1 regulatory T cells (dated by TCRdb to about 2021). The instrument was an Illumina MiSeq. The public reads were reanalyzed by TCRdb: fastp trimming at Q25, MiXCR alignment, in-frame beta chains only. Every entry covers one CDR3 protein and lists the most common genes and DNA from its rows. The sample yields roughly 20,000 distinct CDR3 sequences; about a tenth were counted once. The top ten clonotypes cover 2.8% of the sample. Sequencing used CD4+ T cells, either the whole sample or a sorted fraction (not recorded which). The receptor source for this set is a human donor in good health.

This clonotype was observed at least ten times. The chain is built from TRBV20-1 and TRBJ1-5; no clear D. The CDR3 is made up of 11 amino acids. Between the trimmed V and J ends, which lost 0 bases and 6 bases, there was a span of 3 bases. Looked up from germline, CDR1 is DFQATT and CDR2 is SNEGSKA (reference sequence). The CDR3 loop reads CSARDGQPQHF. CDR3 bases: TGCAGTGCTAGAGATGGTCAGCCCCAGCATTTT.

This clonotype is labeled medium-sized. The genes are TRBV2 and TRBJ2-2; unclear D gene. In germline, CDR1 is SNHLY, CDR2 FYNNEI. The V end lost 1 base, the J end lost 1 base, and 4 bases lay between the germline ends. CDR3 size: 14 residues. CDR3 protein: CASSEVVNTGELFF. The CDR3 DNA reads TGTGCCAGCAGTGAAGTGGTGAACACCGGGGAGCTGTTTTTT.

Sample share makes this clonotype medium-sized. The rearrangement joins TRBV5-5 to TRBJ2-5; weak D call: TRBD2 (5 bases). The CDR3 contains 14 residues. Germline loops: CDR1 SGHKS, CDR2 YYEKEE (reference sequence). With 3 bases removed from V and 3 bases from J, the gap between germline ends came to 12 bases. DNA of the CDR3: TGTGCCAGCAGCTCCCTGGACGGGAAAGAGACCCAGTACTTC. Protein product: CASSSLDGKETQYF. The entire variable domain, with the rest obtained from reference TRBV5-5 and TRBJ2-5, is as follows: DAGVTQSPTHLIKTRGQQVTLRCSPISGHKSVSWYQQVLGQGPQFIFQYYEKEERGRGNFPDRFSARQFPNYSSELNVNALLLGDSALYLCASSSLDGKETQYFGPGTRLLVL.

This clonotype was found many times. The chain links TRBV5-1 to TRBJ1-2; 7 nucleotides agree with TRBD1. CDR1 SGHRS and CDR2 YFSETQ come from the germline V gene. V shed 4 bases, J shed 6 bases, and the junction held 6 bases outside the gene matches. There are 13 residues in the CDR3. The CDR3 loop is CASSLRQGDGYTF. CDR3 nucleotides: TGCGCCAGCAGCCTTAGACAGGGCGATGGCTACACCTTC.

The sample holds a few counts of this clonotype. This chain connects TRBV18 to TRBJ2-1, with unresolved D. Germline lookup yields CDR1 KGHSH and CDR2 LQKENI. V was pared by 5 bases and J by 6 bases, with 5 bases between. There are 11 residues in the CDR3. The CDR3 nucleotides are TGTGCCAGCTCAGCCACCAATGAGCAGTTCTTC. This gives the protein CASSATNEQFF.

This sequence joins TRBV7-2 and TRBJ1-1, with D possibly matching TRBD1 (6 bases). Germline CDR1 is SGHTA and CDR2 is FQGNSA. V gave up 5 bases and J gave up 5 bases, with 12 bases separating them. CDR3 length equals 13 residues. The CDR3 nucleotides read TGTGCCAGCAGCGTAACAGGGAGGACTGAAGCTTTCTTT. Amino acid sequence: CASSVTGRTEAFF.

This clonotype occurred many times. This rearrangement joins TRBV7-9 to TRBJ2-7; possible D gene TRBD2, 5 bases. There are 12 residues in the CDR3. V was clipped by 4 bases and J by 6 bases, with 10 bases between them. Germline CDR1 reads SEHNR; CDR2 reads FQNEAQ (reference sequence). In DNA form, the CDR3 reads TGTGCCAGCAGCTCCAGCGGAGGCGAGCAGTACTTC. Encoded protein: CASSSSGGEQYF. Complete variable domain (other parts from reference TRBV7-9 and TRBJ2-7): DTGVSQNPRHKITKRGQNVTFRCDPISEHNRLYWYRQTLGQGPEFLTYFQNEAQLEKSRLLSDRFSAERPKGSFSTLEIQRTEQGDSAMYLCASSSSGGEQYFGPGTRLTVT.

This clonotype was seen a handful of times. V usage is TRBV5-4 and J usage is TRBJ2-5; TRBD1 aligns across 9 bases. This CDR3 contains 15 residues. Per the germline V gene, CDR1 is SGHNT and CDR2 is YYREEE (reference sequence). J was trimmed by 4 bases and V by 4 bases; bases with no gene match: 8. The CDR3 DNA reads as TGTGCCAGCAGCCTGAGGACAGGGGTGGGAGAGACCCAGTACTTC. It yields the protein CASSLRTGVGETQYF.

This clonotype is labeled as medium-sized. The genes are TRBV5-1 and TRBJ2-1, with TRBD2 identical over 11 bases. The J segment lost 4 bases and the V segment lost 4 bases, leaving 4 bases of the junction unmatched. The CDR3 totals 15 residues. In germline, CDR1 is SGHRS, CDR2 YFSETQ. Here the CDR3 DNA reads TGCGCCAGCAGCCCTGGACTAGCGGGTTACAATGAGCAGTTCTTC. The encoded protein is CASSPGLAGYNEQFF.

This clonotype is termed medium-sized. The gene calls are TRBV9 and TRBJ2-6, with D possibly being TRBD1 or TRBD2 (5 bases each). The CDR3 consists of 16 residues. Germline CDR1 SGDLS, CDR2 YYNGEE. V was pared by 2 bases and J by 4 bases, with 13 bases between. The CDR3 nucleotides are TGTGCCAGCAGCGTGGTCCCGGGGCGAGGGGCCAACGTCCTGACTTTC. Translated, it gives CASSVVPGRGANVLTF.

V and J are TRBV20-1 and TRBJ2-1; D gene uncertain. Trimming took off 3 bases at V and 7 bases at J, with 7 bases between the two ends. Germline values: CDR1 DFQATT, CDR2 SNEGSKA (reference sequence). The CDR3 length is 11 residues. The CDR3 DNA reads as TGCAGTGCTAGCGTGGAAAATGAGCAGTTCTTC. Amino acid sequence: CSASVENEQFF.

There are many counts of this clonotype. J is TRBJ2-3 and V is TRBV7-9; 9 nucleotides match TRBD2. The CDR3 has 18 residues. Germline trimming cut 3 bases from V and 4 bases from J; bases unmatched to any gene: 14. Germline V gene lookup returns CDR1 SEHNR and CDR2 FQNEAQ (reference sequence). The CDR3 is CASSFRTGTSREADTQYF. For the CDR3, the DNA is TGTGCCAGCAGCTTCAGAACCGGGACTAGCCGGGAGGCAGATACGCAGTATTTT.

There are many counts of this clonotype. The chain is built from TRBV20-1 and TRBJ2-7; D is uncertain. V was trimmed by 1 base and J by 1 base, leaving 11 bases between them. CDR1 and CDR2 from the germline V gene are DFQATT and SNEGSKA (reference sequence). The CDR3 is 14 amino acids. The CDR3 reads CSARAGEGSYEQYF. In nucleotides, the CDR3 is TGCAGTGCTAGAGCCGGAGAAGGATCCTACGAGCAGTACTTC.

This clonotype was counted only a few times. The chain recombines TRBV20-1 with TRBJ1-1; no clear D. The V gene lost 3 bases and the J gene lost 4 bases, with 15 bases spanning the gap. CDR1 and CDR2 from the germline V gene are DFQATT and SNEGSKA (reference sequence). There are 14 residues in the CDR3. The CDR3, as DNA: TGCAGTGCTAGTTCACACCCTTTTAGCACTGAAGCTTTCTTT. Translating it yields CSASSHPFSTEAFF.

This clonotype was seen at least ten times. CDR3 in DNA: TGTGCCATCAGTGATAATAGTAACTCCTACGAGCAGTACTTC. Translation: CAISDNSNSYEQYF. This chain joins TRBV10-3 and TRBJ2-7; D gene uncertain. Germline CDR1 and CDR2: ENHRY and SYGVKD. This CDR3 is built from 14 residues. Between the trimmed V and J ends, which lost 3 bases and 0 bases, there was a span of 9 bases.